This is a list of T cell receptor beta chains from one sample in a study of blood T cell repertoires in COVID-19. Only in-frame clones appear in the TCRdb table, and some are missing; sequencing was by immunoSEQ multiplex PCR. This table has 250,000 or so clones, around 84% appearing once. Sequencing input: peripheral blood. These receptors all come from a woman aged 18-29 years with acute or convalescent COVID-19. CDR3s leave out the opening cysteine and the closing phenylalanine or tryptophan. The size of a clone is reported for some rows only, either as once, few or many, or as a class for expanded clones.

size,J,V,CDR3
.,TRBJ2-7,TRBV29-1,SVDGGVRYEQY
.,TRBJ2-3,TRBV14,ASSQFGDTGGDTQY
.,TRBJ1-2,TRBV11-1,ASSLGGSYGYT
.,TRBJ1-1,TRBV7-9,ASSLERLNTEAF
.,TRBJ2-1,TRBV7-9,ASHTAGAANEQF
.,TRBJ2-7,TRBV13,ASSREGTSLYEQY
once,TRBJ2-7,TRBV10-1,ASRTSGTYEQY
once,TRBJ1-2,TRBV21-1,ASGKGTGAFYGYT
.,TRBJ2-3,TRBV25-1,ASSELVTGGTDTQY
.,TRBJ1-2,TRBV9,ASSVGQGQGYT
once,TRBJ2-1,TRBV9,ASSIRTSGGHNEQF
.,TRBJ2-3,TRBV5-1,ASSSGAGHSTDTQY
.,TRBJ1-1,TRBV18,ASSPRGMNTEAF
.,TRBJ2-1,TRBV18,ASSHAGTSGSMDEQF
many,TRBJ1-1,TRBV5-1,ASRREVDTEAF
.,TRBJ1-3,TRBV10-3,AISETPDSSGNTIY